The T cell receptor (beta chain) under discussion was sequenced for a study of human T cells and chemical hapten exposure. Time point indicated: patch test 2, 6 weeks after DPC sensitization. Sample treatment: therapeutic diphenylcyclopropenone sensitization with weekly scalp DPC. V was clipped by 0 bases and J by 3 bases; unmatched bases: 8. Germline V gene lookup returns CDR1 MNHEY and CDR2 SVGEGT. The length of the CDR3 is 19 residues. The library gave individual cDNA molecules unique molecular identifiers. TCRdb processed the RACE reads anew with MiXCR; each CDR3 protein has one entry. Found here are 140,000 or so distinct CDR3 sequences, 10% to 15% of them singletons; the top ten hold approximately 1.3%.

The J gene is TRBJ2-3, the V gene TRBV6-2 or TRBV6-3, with TRBD2 identical over 14 bases. The clonotype originates from a woman between 50 and 59 years old with alopecia areata. Some clones in this sample may be carry-over from other donors' samples. The sample here was whole blood, taken in connection with sensitization to the hapten diphenylcyclopropenone (DPC). The chain's CDR3 is CASSYSNRGLAGATDTQYF. The CDR3 nucleotides read TGTGCCAGCAGTTACTCGAATAGGGGACTAGCGGGAGCTACAGATACGCAGTATTTT.